The next 10 T cell receptor beta chains were all read from a single sample in a study of blood T cells in healthy people across ages (dated by TCRdb to between 2014 and 2017). The method was 5' RACE. Sequencing was carried out with an Illumina HiSeq 2500. A second PCR of about 6 to 12 cycles was run with a J-beta primer mix and a sample-barcoded 5' primer. TCRdb reprocessed the public reads (quality trimming at Q25 with fastp, clone calling with MiXCR) and kept in-frame beta chains. Entries are consolidated by CDR3 protein sequence, retaining the most common genes and DNA. This sample has about 670,000 distinct CDR3 sequences in its table, and roughly 41% of those were observed once. The ten largest clones represent roughly 30% of the sample. Sequenced sample: blood. Receptors were obtained from a man older than 75 in good health.

The chain joins TRBV28 to TRBJ2-7; D remains unclear. Germline loops: CDR1 MDHEN, CDR2 SYDVKM. V gave up 7 bases and J gave up 2 bases, with 15 bases separating them. The CDR3 contains 14 residues. For the CDR3, the DNA is TGTGCCAGCATCTCGCAAACAAGGCCCTACGAGCAGTACTTC. This codes for CASISQTRPYEQYF. Looking up the rest from reference TRBV28 and TRBJ2-7 gives the full variable domain: DVKVTQSSRYLVKRTGEKVFLECVQDMDHENMFWYRQDPGLGLRLIYFSYDVKMKEKGDIPEGYSVSREKKERFSLILESASTNQTSMYLCASISQTRPYEQYFGPGTRLTVT.

The chain couples TRBV5-1 to TRBJ1-2; D call uncertain. V lost 6 bases to trimming and J lost 4 bases, with 16 bases between them. The V gene's germline CDR1 is SGHRS and CDR2 YFSETQ. The CDR3 spans 14 residues. CDR3 region: CASNPNAETYGYTF. The DNA of the CDR3 is TGCGCCAGCAACCCTAACGCGGAAACCTATGGCTACACCTTC.

This clonotype was counted only a few times. This sequence joins TRBV6-2 or TRBV6-3 and TRBJ2-7; D possibly corresponds to TRBD2 (6 bases). The CDR3 totals 14 residues. Germline-derived CDR1 and CDR2 are MNHEY and SVGEGT. Trimming took 6 bases from V and 0 from J, leaving 12 bases between them. CDR3 in DNA: TGTGCCAGCAGGCAGGGAGGAAGCTCCTACGAGCAGTACTTC. This codes for CASRQGGSSYEQYF.

In its sample, this clonotype was seen a few times. This chain connects TRBV28 to TRBJ2-5; TRBD2 matches at 8 bases. V was pared by 3 bases and J by 2 bases, with 11 bases of the junction left unmatched. Looked up from germline, CDR1 is MDHEN and CDR2 is SYDVKM. The CDR3 length is 17 residues. CDR3 bases: TGTGCCAGCAGTTTCTCCCCTCAACTAGCGGAACAAGAGACCCAGTACTTC. Amino acid sequence: CASSFSPQLAEQETQYF.

Concerning this clonotype: This clone may be a read error of a much larger clone one base away. This chain uses TRBV6-5 with TRBJ2-3, with TRBD1 matching over 8 bases. CDR3 length: 15 amino acids. The V and J ends lost 4 bases and 2 bases, in that order; junction bases with no gene match: 5. Germline lookup yields CDR1 MNHEY and CDR2 SVGAGI. The CDR3 DNA reads TGTGCCAGCAGTTGGCGACAGGGGAACACAGATACGCAGTATTTT. Its protein is CASSWRQGNTDTQYF.

The CDR3: CASSLVKREGSDTQYF. CDR3 DNA sequence: TGTGCCAGCAGCTTAGTAAAGCGGGAGGGGTCAGATACGCAGTATTTT. The rearrangement uses TRBV11-2 and TRBJ2-3, with 10 positions matching TRBD2. The V gene end was trimmed by 1 base and the J gene end by 4 bases; junction bases not matched to a gene: 5. This CDR3 contains 16 residues. Per the germline V gene, CDR1 is SGHAT and CDR2 is FQNNGV. The full variable domain, completed using reference TRBV11-2 and TRBJ2-3, is EAGVAQSPRYKIIEKRQSVAFWCNPISGHATLYWYQQILGQGPKLLIQFQNNGVVDDSQLPKDRFSAERLKGVDSTLKIQPAKLEDSAVYLCASSLVKREGSDTQYFGPGTRLTVL.

The chain couples TRBV6-2 or TRBV6-3 to TRBJ2-7, with a weak D call TRBD1 (6 bases). V gave up 11 bases and J gave up 2 bases, with 13 bases separating them. This CDR3 is built from 12 residues. Germline CDR1 and CDR2: MNHEY and SVGEGT. CDR3 amino acids: CAARQGTYEQYF. For the CDR3, the DNA is TGTGCCGCAAGGCAGGGGACCTACGAGCAGTACTTC.

This clonotype was seen ten or more times. The J gene is TRBJ2-1, the V gene TRBV4-1; TRBD2 is a possible D gene (6 bases). The V gene lost 0 bases and the J gene lost 9 bases, with 15 bases spanning the gap. The CDR3 sequence is 15 residues long. CDR1 is MGHRA and CDR2 is YSYEKL in the germline V gene. The CDR3 loop is CASSQDLGTFSEQFF. The CDR3 DNA follows: TGCGCCAGCAGCCAAGATTTAGGGACTTTCAGTGAGCAGTTCTTC.

The chain recombines TRBV3-1 with TRBJ2-7, with 7 bases aligning to TRBD1. The CDR3 is made up of 14 amino acids. The ends lost 0 bases at V and 2 bases at J; junction bases unmatched: 1. Per germline, CDR1 LGHDT and CDR2 YNNKEL (reference sequence). CDR3 protein: CASSQEGQTYEQYF. The CDR3 coding sequence is TGTGCCAGCAGCCAAGAGGGACAGACCTACGAGCAGTACTTC.

This clonotype was found a few times. The V gene is TRBV6-1, the J gene TRBJ1-2; a weak D match, TRBD1 (5 bases). The germline V gene has CDR1 MNHNS and CDR2 SASEGT. V lost 2 bases to trimming and J lost 4 bases, with 23 bases between them. The CDR3 consists of 18 residues. The CDR3 sequence: CASSERVAAHQGRYGYTF. Here the CDR3 DNA reads TGTGCCAGCAGTGAAAGAGTTGCAGCCCATCAGGGTCGCTATGGCTACACCTTC.